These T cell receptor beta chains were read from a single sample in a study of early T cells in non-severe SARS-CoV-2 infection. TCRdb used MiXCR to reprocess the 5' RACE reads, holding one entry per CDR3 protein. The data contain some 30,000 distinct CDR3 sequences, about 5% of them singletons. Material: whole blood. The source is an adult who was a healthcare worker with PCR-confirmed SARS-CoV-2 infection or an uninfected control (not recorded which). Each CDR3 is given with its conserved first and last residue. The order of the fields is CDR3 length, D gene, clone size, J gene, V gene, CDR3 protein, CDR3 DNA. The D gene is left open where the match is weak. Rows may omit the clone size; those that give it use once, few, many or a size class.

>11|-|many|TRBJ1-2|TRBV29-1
CSVGTSHGYTF
TGCAGCGTTGGGACAAGTCATGGCTACACCTTC
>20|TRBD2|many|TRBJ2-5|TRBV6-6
CASSSLLFGTTSGGRETQYF
TGTGCCAGCAGTTCCTTACTCTTCGGCACCACTAGCGGGGGGCGGGAGACCCAGTACTTC
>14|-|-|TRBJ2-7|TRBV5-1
CASSLATDLYEQYF
TGCGCCAGCAGCTTGGCAACAGACCTCTACGAGCAGTACTTC
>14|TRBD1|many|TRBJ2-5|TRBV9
CASSLQGAGETQYF
TGTGCCAGCAGTTTACAGGGGGCTGGGGAGACCCAGTACTTC
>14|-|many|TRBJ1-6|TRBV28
CASSFGPGESPLHF
TGTGCCAGCAGTTTCGGACCGGGGGAATCACCCCTCCACTTT
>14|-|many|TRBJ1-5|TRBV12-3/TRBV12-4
CASTFLDRYQPQHF
TGTGCCAGCACTTTTCTGGACAGATATCAGCCCCAGCATTTT
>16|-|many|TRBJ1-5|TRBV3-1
CASSQDPHRGNQPQHF
TGTGCCAGCAGCCAAGATCCGCACAGGGGCAATCAGCCCCAGCATTTT
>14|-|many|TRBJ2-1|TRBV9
CASSVGSSYNEQFF
TGTGCCAGCAGCGTAGGTAGTTCCTACAATGAGCAGTTCTTC
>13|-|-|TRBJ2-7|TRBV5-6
CASSYRRSYEQYF
TGTGCCAGCAGCTATCGGCGGAGCTACGAGCAGTACTTC
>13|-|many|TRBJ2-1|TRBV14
CASSQEVWNEQFF
TGTGCCAGCAGCCAAGAAGTTTGGAATGAGCAGTTCTTC
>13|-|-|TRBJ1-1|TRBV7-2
CASEHKMNTEAFF
TGTGCCAGCGAACACAAAATGAACACTGAAGCTTTCTTT
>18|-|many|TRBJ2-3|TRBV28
CASPFGLGHQEQADTQYF
TGTGCCAGCCCTTTCGGTCTCGGACATCAGGAGCAGGCAGATACGCAGTATTTT
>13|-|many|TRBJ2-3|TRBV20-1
CSASPHRVDTQYF
TGCAGTGCTAGCCCCCACAGGGTGGATACGCAGTATTTT
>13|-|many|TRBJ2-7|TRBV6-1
CASSERGGHEQYF
TGTGCCAGCAGTGAACGGGGTGGTCACGAGCAGTACTTC
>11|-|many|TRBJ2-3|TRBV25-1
CASSDGDTQYF
TGTGCCAGCAGTGATGGAGATACGCAGTATTTT
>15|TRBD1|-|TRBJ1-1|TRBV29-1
CSVSAGQGMNTEAFF
TGCAGCGTTTCCGCGGGACAGGGCATGAACACTGAAGCTTTCTTT
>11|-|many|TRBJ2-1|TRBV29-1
CSVRSGSEQFF
TGCAGCGTTCGGAGCGGGTCCGAGCAGTTCTTC
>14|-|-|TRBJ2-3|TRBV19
CASSPAGPTDTQYF
TGTGCCAGTAGTCCCGCGGGCCCCACAGATACGCAGTATTTT
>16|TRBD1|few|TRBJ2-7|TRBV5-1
CASSLEPSGTGRVQYF
TGCGCCAGCAGCTTGGAGCCCTCCGGGACAGGGAGGGTGCAGTACTTC
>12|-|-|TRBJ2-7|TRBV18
CASSTTTYEQYF
TGTGCCAGCTCAACGACAACCTACGAGCAGTACTTC
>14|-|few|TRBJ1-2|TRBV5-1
CASGEQGSNYGYTF
TGCGCCAGTGGGGAGCAGGGATCTAACTATGGCTACACCTTC
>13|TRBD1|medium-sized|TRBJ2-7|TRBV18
CASSLGTGEMEDF
TGTGCCAGCTCCCTAGGGACAGGGGAAATGGAGGACTTC
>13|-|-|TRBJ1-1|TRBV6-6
CASSFISNTEAFF
TGTGCCAGCAGTTTTATTAGCAACACTGAAGCTTTCTTT
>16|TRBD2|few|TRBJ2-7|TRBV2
CASSEGTSGGNYEQYF
TGTGCCAGCAGTGAAGGGACTAGCGGGGGCAACTACGAGCAGTACTTC
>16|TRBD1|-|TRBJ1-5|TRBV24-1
CATSDSRGFGNQPQHF
TGTGCCACCAGTGATAGCAGGGGGTTTGGCAATCAGCCCCAGCATTTT
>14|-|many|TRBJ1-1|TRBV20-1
CSATTGNMNTEAFF
TGCAGTGCCACAACAGGGAACATGAACACTGAAGCTTTCTTT
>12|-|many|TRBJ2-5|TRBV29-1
CSVGPSRETQYF
TGCAGCGTTGGCCCTTCTCGTGAGACCCAGTACTTC
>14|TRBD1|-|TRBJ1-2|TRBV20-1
CSAETGSFNYGYTF
TGCAGTGCTGAGACAGGGAGCTTCAACTATGGCTACACCTTC
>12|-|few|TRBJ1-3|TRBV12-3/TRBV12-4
CASSQNRAGEDF
TGTGCCAGCAGTCAAAACAGGGCCGGTGAGGATTTT
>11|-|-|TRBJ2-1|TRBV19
CASSLGYEQFF
TGTGCCAGTAGTCTGGGGTATGAGCAGTTCTTC
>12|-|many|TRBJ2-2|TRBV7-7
CASRRDTGELFF
TGTGCCAGCAGGAGGGACACCGGGGAGCTGTTTTTT
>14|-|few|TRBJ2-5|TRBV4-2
CASSQDRYQETQYF
TGTGCCAGCAGCCAAGATAGGTACCAAGAGACCCAGTACTTC
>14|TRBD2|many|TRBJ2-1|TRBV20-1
CSASLLAGGTEQFF
TGCAGTGCTAGCCTACTAGCGGGGGGTACTGAGCAGTTCTTC
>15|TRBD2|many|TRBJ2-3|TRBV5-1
CASSLMGGSTDTQYF
TGCGCCAGCAGCTTGATGGGGGGGAGCACAGATACGCAGTATTTT
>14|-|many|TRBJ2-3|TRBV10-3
CAISGTGTTDTQYF
TGTGCCATCAGTGGAACAGGGACCACAGATACGCAGTATTTT
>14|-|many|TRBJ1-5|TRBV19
CASSMSGVAQPQHF
TGTGCCAGTAGTATGTCCGGTGTGGCTCAGCCCCAGCATTTT
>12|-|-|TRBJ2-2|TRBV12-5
CASGLGPGELFF
TGTGCTAGTGGTCTAGGCCCCGGGGAGCTGTTTTTT
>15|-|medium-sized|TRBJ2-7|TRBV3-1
CASSQDRDFTYEQYF
TGTGCCAGCAGCCAAGATAGGGACTTCACCTACGAGCAGTACTTC
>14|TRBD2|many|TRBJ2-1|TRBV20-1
CSARGSGDYNEQFF
TGCAGTGCTAGAGGGAGCGGGGACTACAATGAGCAGTTCTTC
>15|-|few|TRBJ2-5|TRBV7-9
CASSLRSGGMETQYF
TGTGCCAGCAGCTTAAGGTCGGGGGGCATGGAGACCCAGTACTTC
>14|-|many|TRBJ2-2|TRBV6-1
CATTMGRTTGELFF
TGTGCCACCACGATGGGCAGGACCACCGGGGAGCTGTTTTTT